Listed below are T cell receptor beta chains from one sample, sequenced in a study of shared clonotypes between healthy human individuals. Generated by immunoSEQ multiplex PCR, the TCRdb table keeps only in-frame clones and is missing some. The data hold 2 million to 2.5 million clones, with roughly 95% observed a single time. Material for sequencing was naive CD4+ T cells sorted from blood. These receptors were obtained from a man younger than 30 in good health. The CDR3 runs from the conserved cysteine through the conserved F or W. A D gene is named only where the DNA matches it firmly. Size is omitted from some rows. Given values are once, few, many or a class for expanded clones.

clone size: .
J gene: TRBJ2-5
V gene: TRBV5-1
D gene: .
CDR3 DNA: TGCGCCAGCAGGCGCCAAGAGACCCAGTACTTC
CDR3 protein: CASRRQETQYF

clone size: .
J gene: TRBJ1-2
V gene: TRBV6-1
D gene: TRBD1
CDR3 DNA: TGTGCCAGCAGACGGACAGGGGGGTCGGATGGCTACACCTTC
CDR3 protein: CASRRTGGSDGYTF

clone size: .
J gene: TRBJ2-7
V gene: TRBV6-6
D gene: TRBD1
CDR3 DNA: TGTGCCAGCAGTTACCCGACAGGGGGTCCCTTCTACGAGCAGTACTTC
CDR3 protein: CASSYPTGGPFYEQYF

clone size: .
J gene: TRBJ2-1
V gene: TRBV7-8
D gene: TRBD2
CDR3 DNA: TGTGCCAGCAGCTTTGTTCGGGAGGGCCGAAATGAGCAGTTCTTC
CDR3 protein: CASSFVREGRNEQFF

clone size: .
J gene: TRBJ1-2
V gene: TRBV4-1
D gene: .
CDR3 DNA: TGCGCCAGCAGACAAGATTCCTGGGGGTATGGCTACACCTTC
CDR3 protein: CASRQDSWGYGYTF

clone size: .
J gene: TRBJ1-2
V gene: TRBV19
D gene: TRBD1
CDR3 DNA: TGTGCCAGTAGTATAACAGGGGGCGACTATGGCTACACCTTC
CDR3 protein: CASSITGGDYGYTF

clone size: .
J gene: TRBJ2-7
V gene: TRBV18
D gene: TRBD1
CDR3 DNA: TGTGCCAGCTCACCGGGACAGGGGGCTGGGGAGCAGTACTTC
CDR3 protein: CASSPGQGAGEQYF

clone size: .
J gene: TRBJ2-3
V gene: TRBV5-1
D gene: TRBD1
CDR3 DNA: TGCGCCAGCAGCTGGGCCCGGGACAGGGGCACAGATACGCAGTATTTT
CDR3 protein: CASSWARDRGTDTQYF

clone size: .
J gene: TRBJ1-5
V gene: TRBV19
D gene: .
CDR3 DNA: TGTGCCAGTAATCAGTATAGCAATCAGCCCCAGCATTTT
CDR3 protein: CASNQYSNQPQHF

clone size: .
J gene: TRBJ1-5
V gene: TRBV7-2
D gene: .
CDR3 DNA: TGTGCCAGCAGCTCACGCGGGGGCAGTCAGCCCCAGCATTTT
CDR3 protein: CASSSRGGSQPQHF

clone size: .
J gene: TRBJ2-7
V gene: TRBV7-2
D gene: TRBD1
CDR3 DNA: TGTGCCAGCAGCACGACAGGGGCGGGTAACTACGAGCAGTACTTC
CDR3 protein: CASSTTGAGNYEQYF

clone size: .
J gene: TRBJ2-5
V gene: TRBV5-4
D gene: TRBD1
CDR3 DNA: TGTGCCAGCAGCGGTGGGGGACAGGGATCTGAGACCCAGTACTTC
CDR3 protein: CASSGGGQGSETQYF

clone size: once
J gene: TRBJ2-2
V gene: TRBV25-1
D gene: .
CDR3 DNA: TGTGCCAGCAGTGAGCAGGGCTACACCGGGGAGCTGTTTTTT
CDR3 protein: CASSEQGYTGELFF

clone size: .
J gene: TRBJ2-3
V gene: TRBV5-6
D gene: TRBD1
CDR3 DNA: TGTGCCAGCAGCACGACAGGGAGTACAGATACGCAGTATTTT
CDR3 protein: CASSTTGSTDTQYF

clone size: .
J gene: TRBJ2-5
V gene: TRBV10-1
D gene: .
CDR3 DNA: TGCGCCAGCAGTGAGAGACGGGCCCAAGAGACCCAGTACTTC
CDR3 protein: CASSERRAQETQYF

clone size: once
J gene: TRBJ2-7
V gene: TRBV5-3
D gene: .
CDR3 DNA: TGTGCCAGAAGCTTTTTGAGCACCCCCTACGAGCAGTACTTC
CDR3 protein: CARSFLSTPYEQYF

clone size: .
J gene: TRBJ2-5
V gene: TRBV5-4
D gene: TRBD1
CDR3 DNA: TGTGCCAGCAGCCACGGGACAGGGGGTTCTGAAGAGACCCAGTACTTC
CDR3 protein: CASSHGTGGSEETQYF

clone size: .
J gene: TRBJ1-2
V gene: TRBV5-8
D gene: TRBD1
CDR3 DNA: TGTGCCAGCAGCTTGGGAGTCTGGACAGGCTATGGCTACACCTTC
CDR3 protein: CASSLGVWTGYGYTF

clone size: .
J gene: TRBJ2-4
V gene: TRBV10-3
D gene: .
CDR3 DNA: TGTGCCATCAGTGAGACCAAAGGGGGAGGGAGCATTCAGTACTTC
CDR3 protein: CAISETKGGGSIQYF

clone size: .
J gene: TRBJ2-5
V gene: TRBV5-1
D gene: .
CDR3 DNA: TGCGCCAGCAGCTTGGTTGCAGGGCCGGGAAAGACCCAGTACTTC
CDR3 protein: CASSLVAGPGKTQYF

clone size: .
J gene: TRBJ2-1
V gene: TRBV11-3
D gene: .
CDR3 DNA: TGTGCCAGCAGCTCTGCGCAGGGAGTCGATGAGCAGTTCTTC
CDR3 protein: CASSSAQGVDEQFF

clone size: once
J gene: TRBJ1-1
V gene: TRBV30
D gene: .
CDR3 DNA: TGTGCCTGGAGTGTAGGGCCAGAGACTTTCTTT
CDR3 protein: CAWSVGPETFF

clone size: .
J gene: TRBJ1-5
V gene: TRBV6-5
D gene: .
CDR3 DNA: TGTGCCAGCAGCTTGAATAGCAATCAGCCCCAGCATTTT
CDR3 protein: CASSLNSNQPQHF

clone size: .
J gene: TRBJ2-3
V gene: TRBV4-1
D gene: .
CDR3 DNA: TGCGCCAGCAGCCCCATTGGGAGATCTCGTCAAGATACGCAGTATTTT
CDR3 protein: CASSPIGRSRQDTQYF

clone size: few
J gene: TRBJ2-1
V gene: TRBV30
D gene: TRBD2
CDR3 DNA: TGTGCCTGGAGTTCAGGACTAGCGAGCAATGAGCAGTTCTTC
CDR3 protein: CAWSSGLASNEQFF

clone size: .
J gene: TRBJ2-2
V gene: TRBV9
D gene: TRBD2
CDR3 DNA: TGTGCCAGCAGCGTAGGGCGGGGGGACACCACCGGGGAGCTGTTTTTT
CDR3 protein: CASSVGRGDTTGELFF

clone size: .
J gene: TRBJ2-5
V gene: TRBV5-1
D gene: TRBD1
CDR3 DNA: TGCGCCAGCAGCGTTGGGACAGGTGGACAAGAGACCCAGTACTTC
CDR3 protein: CASSVGTGGQETQYF

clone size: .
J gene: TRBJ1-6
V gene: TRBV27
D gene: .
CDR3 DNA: TGTGCCAGCCGAACCTTCGAAAGCTCCTATAATTCACCCCTCCACTTT
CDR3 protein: CASRTFESSYNSPLHF

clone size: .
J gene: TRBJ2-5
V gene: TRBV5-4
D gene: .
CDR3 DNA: TGTGCCAGCAGCTTACCTTCTGATCCCGACCAAGAGACCCAGTACTTC
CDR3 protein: CASSLPSDPDQETQYF

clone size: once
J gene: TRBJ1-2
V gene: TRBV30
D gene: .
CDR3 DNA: TGTGCCTGGAGTGGCCGGACCCCAGATATGGGCTACACCTTC
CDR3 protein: CAWSGRTPDMGYTF

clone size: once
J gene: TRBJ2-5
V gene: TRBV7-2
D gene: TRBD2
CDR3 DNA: TGTGCCAGCAGCCCTACTAGCGGCAAGCAAGAGACCCAGTACTTC
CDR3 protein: CASSPTSGKQETQYF

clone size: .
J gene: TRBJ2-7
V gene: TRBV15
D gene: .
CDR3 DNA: TGTGCCACCAGCAGGACACTAATCCACGAGCAGTACTTC
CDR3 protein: CATSRTLIHEQYF

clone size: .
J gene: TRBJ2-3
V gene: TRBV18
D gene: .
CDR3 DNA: TGTGCCAGCTCCAATGGCCCGGGGAGCACAGATACGCAGTATTTT
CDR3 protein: CASSNGPGSTDTQYF

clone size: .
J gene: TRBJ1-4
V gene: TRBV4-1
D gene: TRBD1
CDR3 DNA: TGCGCCAGCAGCCGACAGACAGGGTTGGACGAAAAACTGTTTTTT
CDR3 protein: CASSRQTGLDEKLFF

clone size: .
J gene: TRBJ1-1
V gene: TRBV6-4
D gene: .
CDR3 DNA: TGTGCCAGCAGCGCCACGGGTTACACTGAAGCTTTCTTT
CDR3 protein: CASSATGYTEAFF

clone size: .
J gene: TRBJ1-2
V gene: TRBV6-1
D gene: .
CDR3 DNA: TGTGCCAGCAGCTTTATTGGGTACCCGGACGCCTTC
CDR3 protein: CASSFIGYPDAF

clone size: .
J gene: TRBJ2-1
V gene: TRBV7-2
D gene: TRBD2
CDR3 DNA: TGTGCCAGCAGCCTTCGCGGGACTAGCGGGAGGTCCTACAATGAGCAGTTCTTC
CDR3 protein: CASSLRGTSGRSYNEQFF

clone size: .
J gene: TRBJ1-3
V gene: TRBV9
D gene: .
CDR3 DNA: TGTGCCAGCAGCGGCGTCACAGGAGAGACCATATATTTT
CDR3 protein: CASSGVTGETIYF

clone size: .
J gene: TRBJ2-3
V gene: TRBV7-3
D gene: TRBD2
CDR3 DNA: TGTGCCAGCAGCTCAAGAGCGGGGGGGCGAAGCACAGATACGCAGTATTTT
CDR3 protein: CASSSRAGGRSTDTQYF

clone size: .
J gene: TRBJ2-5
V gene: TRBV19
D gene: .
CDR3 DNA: TGTGCCAGTACGCAGGGCTTTGGGGAGACCCAGTACTTC
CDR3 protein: CASTQGFGETQYF

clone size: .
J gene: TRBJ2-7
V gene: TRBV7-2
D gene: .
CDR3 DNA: TGTGCCAGCAGCTTAATCGTTTACGAGCAGTACTTC
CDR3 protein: CASSLIVYEQYF

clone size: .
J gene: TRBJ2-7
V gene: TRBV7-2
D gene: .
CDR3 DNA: TGTGCCAGCAGCTTAGGCGGCTTCTCCTACGAGCAGTACTTC
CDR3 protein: CASSLGGFSYEQYF

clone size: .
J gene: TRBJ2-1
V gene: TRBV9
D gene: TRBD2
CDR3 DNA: TGTGCCAGCAGCGTAGGAAGAGCGGGAAGGGATTATAAGGAGCAGTTCTTC
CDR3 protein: CASSVGRAGRDYKEQFF

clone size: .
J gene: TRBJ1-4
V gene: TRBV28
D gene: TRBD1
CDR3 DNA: TGTGCCAGCAGTTCGGGACAGGTGATTAATGAAAAACTGTTTTTT
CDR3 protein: CASSSGQVINEKLFF

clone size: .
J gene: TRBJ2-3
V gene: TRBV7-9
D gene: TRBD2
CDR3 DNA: TGTGCCAGCAGCTTAGCCTTCGGTAGCGGGATAACAGATACGCAGTATTTT
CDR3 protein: CASSLAFGSGITDTQYF

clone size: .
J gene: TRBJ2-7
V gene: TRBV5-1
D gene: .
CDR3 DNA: TGCGCCAGCCAACAGGGTCCAGGCTACGAGCAGTACTTC
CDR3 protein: CASQQGPGYEQYF

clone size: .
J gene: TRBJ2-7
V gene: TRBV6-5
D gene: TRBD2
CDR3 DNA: TGTGCCAGCAGTTACGGCGGGGGGCTCTACGAGCAGTACTTC
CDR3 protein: CASSYGGGLYEQYF

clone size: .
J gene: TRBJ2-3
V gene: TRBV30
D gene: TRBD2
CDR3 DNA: TGTGCCTGGAGCCTCCGGACGGCGGGAGGGAGATACACAGATACGCAGTATTTT
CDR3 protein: CAWSLRTAGGRYTDTQYF

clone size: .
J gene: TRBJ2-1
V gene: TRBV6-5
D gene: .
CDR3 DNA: TGTGCCAGCAGTTACTCGTGGGAGGTCCACAATGAGCAGTTCTTC
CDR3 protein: CASSYSWEVHNEQFF

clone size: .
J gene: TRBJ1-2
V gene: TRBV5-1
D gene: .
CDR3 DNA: TGCGCCAGCAGCTTGGCGGGGCTTAGTGGCTACACCTTC
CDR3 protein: CASSLAGLSGYTF

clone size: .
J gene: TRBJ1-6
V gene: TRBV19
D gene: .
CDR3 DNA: TGTGCCAGTAGTAGCCGTGACCCGAATTCACCCCTCCACTTT
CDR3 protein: CASSSRDPNSPLHF

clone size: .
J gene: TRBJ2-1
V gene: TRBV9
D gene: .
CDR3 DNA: TGTGCCAGCAGCGTAGCGAACAATGAGCAGTTCTTC
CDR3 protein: CASSVANNEQFF

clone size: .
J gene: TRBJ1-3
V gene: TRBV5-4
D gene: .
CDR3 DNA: TGTGCCAGCAGCCGGGAGCTCGGTGGCACCATATATTTT
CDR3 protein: CASSRELGGTIYF

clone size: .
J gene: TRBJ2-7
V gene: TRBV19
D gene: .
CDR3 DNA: TGTGCCAGTAGTATGACCATCCGGTTCGAGCAGTACTTC
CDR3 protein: CASSMTIRFEQYF

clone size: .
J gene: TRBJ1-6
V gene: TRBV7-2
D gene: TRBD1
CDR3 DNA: TGTGCCAGCAGCTTCGGACAGGCCCTCCACTTT
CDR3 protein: CASSFGQALHF

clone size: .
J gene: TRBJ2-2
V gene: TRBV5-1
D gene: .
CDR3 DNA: TGCGCCAGCAGCTTAGGCGGCACCGGGGAGCTGTTTTTT
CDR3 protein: CASSLGGTGELFF

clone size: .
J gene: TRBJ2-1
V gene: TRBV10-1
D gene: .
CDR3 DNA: TGCGCCAGCAGCCGGGACGGTAGCTCCTACAATGAGCAGTTCTTC
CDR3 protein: CASSRDGSSYNEQFF

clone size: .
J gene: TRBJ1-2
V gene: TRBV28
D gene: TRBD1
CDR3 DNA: TGTGCCAGCACAAAAGGGGACAGGCATGGCTACACCTTC
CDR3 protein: CASTKGDRHGYTF

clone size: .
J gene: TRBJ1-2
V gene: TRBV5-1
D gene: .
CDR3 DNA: TGCGCCAGCAGCTTGGCGGACGGACTTCTTTGGGGCTACACCTTC
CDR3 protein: CASSLADGLLWGYTF

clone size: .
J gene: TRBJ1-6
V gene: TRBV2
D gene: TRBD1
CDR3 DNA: TGTGCCAGCAGCTCGGACAGGGTTGGTTCACCCCTCCACTTT
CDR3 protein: CASSSDRVGSPLHF